This record looks at one T cell receptor beta chain sequence and its context. Assay: immunoSEQ multiplex PCR; the TCRdb copy retains only in-frame clones and omits some. There are some 260,000 clones in the sample; approximately 88% occur only once, and about 9.4% lies in the top ten. The sample belongs to a study of blood T cell repertoires in COVID-19. V shed 1 base and J shed 2 bases, with 11 bases lying between them. Looked up from germline, CDR1 is SGHTA and CDR2 is FQGNSA. The CDR3 length is 15 residues. The receptor's source is a woman in her seventies with COVID-19, enrolled during active disease. The sequencing input was peripheral blood. J is TRBJ1-2 and V is TRBV7-2; D ambiguous. The CDR3 DNA reads TGTGCCAGCAGCTTAGGCGAGGGCAGAAACTATGGCTACACCTTC. It specifies CASSLGEGRNYGYTF.